Below are 26 T cell receptor beta chains sequenced from a single sample in a study of graft-versus-host responses after intestinal transplantation. Generated by immunoSEQ multiplex PCR, the TCRdb table keeps only in-frame clones and is missing some. The table has fewer than 150,000 clones, over 85% seen once. These receptors are not linked to any known antigen. This specimen consisted of unstimulated CD4+ T cells sorted from spleen or lymph node cells, obtained before intestinal transplant. These receptors came from a human donor who received an intestinal transplant.

V gene TRBV14 combines with J gene TRBJ1-5, with 9 bases that match TRBD1. V was clipped by 11 bases and J by 6 bases; unmatched bases: 11. The length of the CDR3 is 14 residues. CDR1 SGHDN and CDR2 FVKESK come from the germline V gene. The DNA for the CDR3 is TGTGCCCGCTGGACAGGGGCTTTTGGTCAGCCCCAGCATTTT. Its protein is CARWTGAFGQPQHF.

The chain joins TRBV7-9 to TRBJ2-1; a weak D match, TRBD1 (5 bases). Per the germline V gene, CDR1 is SEHNR and CDR2 is FQNEAQ (reference sequence). The CDR3 has 11 residues. The V end lost 5 bases, the J end lost 9 bases, and 8 bases lay between the germline ends. CDR3 nucleotides: TGTGCCAGCAGCCCGCAGGGTGAGCAGTTCTTC. Amino acid sequence: CASSPQGEQFF.

As for this clone: An end of the junction does not agree with germline; a read error may underlie this. The chain carries TRBV6-1 and TRBJ1-3, with a weak D call TRBD1 (5 bases). The length of the CDR3 is 10 residues. Germline CDR1 MNHNS, CDR2 SASEGT. CDR3 in amino acids: CASSYPGNVF. The CDR3 DNA reads as TGTGCCAGCAGTTACCCAGGGAACGTCTTT.

The chain is built from TRBV11-2 and TRBJ2-5; no reliable D call. Trimming took 5 bases from V and 3 from J, leaving 4 bases between them. CDR3 length equals 11 residues. The V gene's germline CDR1 is SGHAT and CDR2 FQNNGV. The CDR3 here is CASSLKETQYF. For the CDR3, the DNA is TGTGCCAGCAGCCTAAAAGAGACCCAGTACTTC.

Points on this clone: The sample has other DNA sequences that encode this CDR3 too. The DNA for the CDR3 is TGTGCCAGCAGCTTACAGGGAGTCCAAGAGACCCAGTACTTC. Amino acids: CASSLQGVQETQYF. The chain couples TRBV5-6 to TRBJ2-5; perhaps TRBD1 as D (6 bases). Trimming took 2 bases from V and 1 from J, leaving 9 bases between them. Germline CDR1 is SGHDT and CDR2 is YYEEEE. This CDR3 contains 14 residues.

The chain links TRBV5-1 to TRBJ2-5; D gene uncertain. Germline-derived CDR1 and CDR2 are SGHRS and YFSETQ. This CDR3 is built from 13 residues. Trimming left V 0 bases short and J 0 bases short, with 3 bases between. CDR3 region: CASSLDHQETQYF. The CDR3 DNA sequence: TGCGCCAGCAGCTTGGACCACCAAGAGACCCAGTACTTC. Combining the CDR3 with reference TRBV5-1 and TRBJ2-5 gives the whole variable domain KAGVTQTPRYLIKTRGQQVTLSCSPISGHRSVSWYQQTPGQGLQFLFEYFSETQRNKGNFPGRFSGRQFSNSRSEMNVSTLELGDSALYLCASSLDHQETQYFGPGTRLLVL.

The chain employs TRBV6-5 and TRBJ1-1; TRBD1 is a possible D gene (6 bases). This CDR3 has 13 residues. Germline CDR1 reads MNHEY; CDR2 reads SVGAGI. V was clipped by 6 bases and J by 5 bases, with 13 bases between them. CDR3 DNA sequence: TGTGCCAGCAGCCCACAGGGAGGGACTGAAGCTTTCTTT. Its translation: CASSPQGGTEAFF.

The chain is built from TRBV9 and TRBJ1-5; TRBD1 aligns across 8 bases. This CDR3 spans 14 amino acids. Germline CDR1 SGDLS, CDR2 YYNGEE. Trimming at V came to 3 bases and at J to 2 bases, leaving 1 base not matched to a gene. The CDR3 sequence is CASSETGGNQPQHF. In DNA, the CDR3 is TGTGCCAGCAGCGAGACAGGGGGCAATCAGCCCCAGCATTTT.

This chain joins TRBV28 and TRBJ1-2; perhaps TRBD1 as D (6 bases). The CDR3 consists of 16 residues. V lost 6 bases and J lost 8, with 25 bases in between. Germline V gene data show CDR1 as MDHEN and CDR2 as SYDVKM. The CDR3 nucleotides read TGTGCCAGCAGACAGGATACGGGGACACAACCATGGGGCTACACCTTC. Translation gives CASRQDTGTQPWGYTF.

Comment on this clone: The sample has other DNA sequences that encode this CDR3 too. The rearrangement links TRBV7-8 to TRBJ2-7; perhaps D is TRBD1 or TRBD2 (5 bases each). Per the germline V gene, CDR1 is SGHVS and CDR2 is FQNEAQ. V lost 6 bases to trimming and J lost 2 bases, with 8 bases between them. The CDR3 sequence is 12 residues long. Here the CDR3 reads CASSWGPYEQYF. The CDR3 DNA reads as TGTGCCAGCAGTTGGGGACCCTACGAGCAGTACTTC.

This rearrangement joins TRBV19 to TRBJ1-2, with TRBD1 matching 12 bases. Germline CDR1 and CDR2: LNHDA and SQIVND (reference sequence). This CDR3 region has 17 residues. V shed 7 bases, J shed 3 bases, and the junction held 12 bases outside the gene matches. The CDR3, as DNA: TGTGCCAGTACCCTGGAGGGGACAGGGGGCCTTTACTATGGCTACACCTTC. Protein sequence: CASTLEGTGGLYYGYTF.

The V gene is TRBV6-5, the J gene TRBJ1-3; no clear D gene. CDR1 MNHEY and CDR2 SVGAGI come from the germline V gene. Trimming shortened V by 5 bases and J by 10 bases, and 9 bases separated the two germline ends. The CDR3 extends over 11 amino acids. The CDR3 is CASSDSPTIYF. The CDR3 coding sequence is TGTGCCAGCAGTGATTCGCCTACCATATATTTT.

Here the CDR3 reads CASSRAYSSNEQFF. CDR3 coding DNA: TGTGCCAGCAGCAGGGCCTATAGCTCCAATGAGCAGTTCTTC. The chain has TRBV6-1 and TRBJ2-1; tentative D call: TRBD1 (5 bases). The V end lost 6 bases, the J end lost 6 bases, and 15 bases lay between the germline ends. There are 14 residues in the CDR3. CDR1 is MNHNS, CDR2 SASEGT, per germline.

V usage is TRBV11-2 and J usage is TRBJ2-6, with D maybe TRBD2 (6 bases). Trimming took off 8 bases at V and 2 bases at J, with 16 bases between the two ends. CDR1 is SGHAT, CDR2 FQNNGV, per germline. The CDR3 is made up of 16 amino acids. The CDR3 loop is CASGGVEGAGANVLTF. CDR3 DNA sequence: TGTGCCAGCGGCGGGGTGGAAGGGGCTGGGGCCAACGTCCTGACTTTC. The full variable domain, in which reference TRBV11-2 and TRBJ2-6 provide the parts outside the CDR3, is EAGVAQSPRYKIIEKRQSVAFWCNPISGHATLYWYQQILGQGPKLLIQFQNNGVVDDSQLPKDRFSAERLKGVDSTLKIQPAKLEDSAVYLCASGGVEGAGANVLTFGAGSRLTVL.

The gene calls are TRBV11-2 and TRBJ2-2, with D possibly being TRBD1 or TRBD2 (5 bases each). CDR1 SGHAT and CDR2 FQNNGV come from the germline V gene. V shed 4 bases and J shed 5 bases, with 14 bases lying between them. CDR3 length equals 15 residues. CDR3 sequence reads: CASSSGTQKTGELFF. In DNA, the CDR3 is TGTGCCAGCAGCTCCGGGACCCAGAAAACCGGGGAGCTGTTTTTT.

The chain is built from TRBV27 and TRBJ2-1, with 10 bases lining up with TRBD2. The CDR3 spans 17 residues. Germline V CDR1 and CDR2: MNHEY, SMNVEV (reference sequence). J gave up 3 bases and V 6 bases, and 11 bases lay outside the gene matches. CDR3 DNA sequence: TGTGCCAGCAGCCCTAGGGGACTAGCGAATTACTACAATGAGCAGTTCTTC. Protein sequence: CASSPRGLANYYNEQFF.

The V and J genes are TRBV6-1 and TRBJ2-3; TRBD1 matches at 9 bases. Germline values: CDR1 MNHNS, CDR2 SASEGT. J was trimmed by 5 bases and V by 10 bases; bases with no gene match: 7. The CDR3 is made up of 13 amino acids. As DNA, the CDR3 is TGTGCCACGGACAGGGGAAGGGTAGATACGCAGTATTTT. This sequence encodes CATDRGRVDTQYF.

CDR3 region: CASGPPDRVETGELFF. CDR3 nucleotides: TGTGCTAGTGGTCCCCCGGACAGGGTAGAAACCGGGGAGCTGTTTTTT. The chain joins TRBV12-5 to TRBJ2-2; the match to TRBD1 covers 8 bases. Germline lookup yields CDR1 LGHNT and CDR2 FRNRAP. This CDR3 spans 16 amino acids. With 5 bases clipped from V and 5 bases from J, the junction kept 10 bases outside the gene matches.

The CDR3 nucleotides are TGCAGCGTTGAAGGATACACAGATACGCAGTATTTT. The encoded protein is CSVEGYTDTQYF. This chain joins TRBV29-1 and TRBJ2-3, with D hard to call. This CDR3 is built from 12 residues. V dropped 1 base and J dropped 2 bases, with 4 bases sitting between them. CDR1 is SQVTM, CDR2 ANQGSEA, per germline.

J is TRBJ2-1 and V is TRBV7-2; TRBD2 matches 10 bases. J lost 5 bases, V lost 5 bases, and 9 bases had no gene match. This CDR3 comprises 16 residues. The germline V gene has CDR1 SGHTA and CDR2 FQGNSA. The DNA of the CDR3 is TGTGCCAGCAGCCGAGTAGCGGGGGGAAGTAACAATGAGCAGTTCTTC. This translates into CASSRVAGGSNNEQFF.

This chain links TRBV28 with TRBJ2-7; D gene uncertain. CDR3 length equals 12 residues. V lost 3 bases, J lost 4 bases, and 7 bases lay in between. CDR1 MDHEN and CDR2 SYDVKM come from the germline V gene. The CDR3 nucleotides read TGTGCCAGCAGTTTTGAAGGGTACGAGCAGTACTTC. Its protein product is CASSFEGYEQYF.

The CDR3 DNA is TGTGCCAGTAGTTCCCAAGGAACTGAAGCTTTCTTT. Translation gives CASSSQGTEAFF. The chain employs TRBV19 and TRBJ1-1; D gene ambiguous. This CDR3 has 12 amino acids. V was pared by 5 bases and J by 5 bases, with 9 bases between. The germline V gene has CDR1 LNHDA and CDR2 SQIVND (reference sequence).

Only one count was recorded for this clone. The CDR3 DNA is TGTGCCAGCAGTTCTACGTGGACAGTTGGTTCACCCCTCCACTTT. This gives the protein CASSSTWTVGSPLHF. The V and J genes are TRBV6-5 and TRBJ1-6; possibly TRBD1 for D (6 bases). The V gene's germline CDR1 is MNHEY and CDR2 SVGAGI. V lost 4 bases and J lost 9, with 16 bases in between. The CDR3 has 15 residues.

The chain joins TRBV6-5 to TRBJ1-2; 10 nucleotides line up with TRBD1. Germline V CDR1 and CDR2: MNHEY, SVGAGI. The CDR3 totals 15 residues. The ends lost 0 bases at V and 11 bases at J; junction bases unmatched: 9. The CDR3 loop reads CASSYSGTGVLGYTF. CDR3 DNA: TGTGCCAGCAGTTACTCCGGGACAGGGGTTCTAGGTTACACCTTC.

Comment on this clone: Mismatch with germline at one junction end may stem from a read error. V usage is TRBV5-4 and J usage is TRBJ2-3; 11 bases map to TRBD2. Germline V lookup: CDR1 SGHNT, CDR2 YYREEE (reference sequence). This CDR3 region has 18 residues. Here the CDR3 reads CASSALGLAVYSTGTQYF. The DNA of the CDR3 is TGTGCCAGCAGCGCATTGGGACTAGCGGTATACAGCACAGGTACGCAGTATTTT. Variable domain in full (rest from reference TRBV5-4 and TRBJ2-3): ETGVTQSPTHLIKTRGQQVTLRCSSQSGHNTVSWYQQALGQGPQFIFQYYREEENGRGNFPPRFSGLQFPNYSSELNVNALELDDSALYLCASSALGLAVYSTGTQYFGPGTRLTVL.

V and J are TRBV5-1 and TRBJ2-5; D is uncertain. This CDR3 is built from 13 residues. Trimming took 0 bases from V and 3 from J, leaving 6 bases between them. Germline V gene lookup returns CDR1 SGHRS and CDR2 YFSETQ. The CDR3 spells CASSLAVEETQYF. The DNA for the CDR3 is TGCGCCAGCAGCTTGGCAGTTGAAGAGACCCAGTACTTC.